The next 19 T cell receptor beta chains were all read from a single sample in a study of T cells after yellow fever vaccination. Via MiXCR, TCRdb re-called the 5' RACE reads, giving one row per CDR3 protein. The sample lists about 96,000 distinct CDR3 sequences, approximately 8.4% occurring once. The material sequenced was CD8+ T cells not binding an NS4B(214-222) dextramer, sorted from PBMCs, taken about 2 weeks after the first yellow fever vaccination. The receptors shown here come from a young man who received the YFV17D yellow fever vaccine.

The chain employs TRBV4-1 and TRBJ2-5, with D uncertain. V was pared by 0 bases and J by 5 bases, with 13 bases between. The CDR3 covers 15 residues. Looked up from germline, CDR1 is MGHRA and CDR2 is YSYEKL. CDR3 in DNA: TGCGCCAGCAGCCAAGATCAGGCTAGTGGGGAGACCCAGTACTTC. Protein sequence: CASSQDQASGETQYF.

This clonotype was picked up a small number of times. The chain couples TRBV20-1 to TRBJ1-4; D ambiguous. The germline gives CDR1 DFQATT, CDR2 SNEGSKA (reference sequence). This CDR3 contains 15 residues. Deletions cut 0 bases from V and 0 bases from J, with 8 bases between. CDR3 bases: TGCAGTGCTAGAGATCTGACGGCAACTAATGAAAAACTGTTTTTT. Protein product: CSARDLTATNEKLFF.

This clonotype showed up just a few times. The J gene is TRBJ2-5, the V gene TRBV20-1; D call uncertain. The CDR3 runs to 14 residues. V was pared by 1 base and J by 6 bases, with 15 bases between. From germline, CDR1 is DFQATT and CDR2 SNEGSKA (reference sequence). CDR3 amino acids: CSARGTADTQTQYF. CDR3 sequence (DNA): TGCAGTGCTAGAGGAACGGCAGATACCCAGACCCAGTACTTC.

The chain links TRBV4-3 to TRBJ2-1; D tentatively reads TRBD1 or TRBD2 (5 bases each). Per the germline V gene, CDR1 is LGHNA and CDR2 is YSLEER. V was shortened by 4 bases and J by 2 bases, with 18 bases between the two germline ends. This CDR3 region has 17 residues. The CDR3, as DNA: TGCGCCAGCAGCCGCGAATCGGGGCTAGGTCCCTACAATGAGCAGTTCTTC. Translating it yields CASSRESGLGPYNEQFF.

J is TRBJ1-1 and V is TRBV7-9; D not certain. The V and J ends lost 1 base and 4 bases respectively, with 10 bases between them. Germline assignment: CDR1 SEHNR and CDR2 FQNEAQ (reference sequence). The CDR3 spans 14 residues. The CDR3 coding sequence is TGTGCCAGCAGCTTAGGATGGCAGGTCACTGAAGCTTTCTTT. Encoded protein: CASSLGWQVTEAFF.

J is TRBJ2-1 and V is TRBV7-9; 8 bases line up with TRBD2. CDR3 length: 14 residues. Trimming cost V 6 bases and J 8 bases; bases outside gene matches: 9. Germline lookup yields CDR1 SEHNR and CDR2 FQNEAQ (reference sequence). The CDR3 loop is CASRSRGGVDEQFF. As DNA, the CDR3 is TGTGCCAGCAGGAGCCGGGGGGGTGTCGATGAGCAGTTCTTC.

The chain combines TRBV7-3 with TRBJ2-3; no clear D gene. The CDR3 consists of 14 residues. The V gene lost 5 bases and the J gene lost 0 bases, with 9 bases spanning the gap. The V gene's germline CDR1 is SGHTA and CDR2 FQGTGA. The CDR3 region is CASSPYPSTDTQYF. As DNA, the CDR3 is TGTGCCAGCAGCCCGTACCCTAGCACAGATACGCAGTATTTT.

The gene calls are TRBV12-3 or TRBV12-4 and TRBJ2-5; TRBD2 matches 8 bases. CDR3 size: 16 residues. V lost 2 bases, J lost 4 bases, and 9 bases stayed unmatched. CDR3 sequence (DNA): TGTGCCAGCAGTTTAAGAGCCTGGCGGGGGGTAGAGACCCAGTACTTC. It specifies CASSLRAWRGVETQYF.

The V gene is TRBV20-1, the J gene TRBJ2-3; D is ambiguous. The CDR3 totals 19 residues. V shed 5 bases and J shed 0 bases, with 27 bases lying between them. Germline CDR1 is DFQATT and CDR2 is SNEGSKA (reference sequence). CDR3 nucleotides: TGCAGTGCTTCTTCCCCCGCGCGGCAGCAACATTCTAGCACAGATACGCAGTATTTT. Amino acid sequence: CSASSPARQQHSSTDTQYF.

This clonotype was counted ten times or more. This chain links TRBV12-3 or TRBV12-4 with TRBJ2-5, with D maybe TRBD2 (5 bases). Between the trimmed V and J ends, which lost 2 bases and 2 bases, there was a span of 18 bases. CDR3 length: 17 amino acids. CDR3 nucleotides: TGTGCCAGCAGTTTATTCGTTAGCGAGGCCTTTCAAGAGACCCAGTACTTC. Its translation: CASSLFVSEAFQETQYF.

This clonotype was picked up many times. V usage is TRBV7-6 and J usage is TRBJ2-7; D might be TRBD2 (6 bases). V lost 6 bases, J lost 11 bases, and 20 bases lay in between. The length of the CDR3 is 13 residues. Germline CDR1 SGHVS, CDR2 FNYEAQ. CDR3 nucleotides: TGTGCCAGCAGTCCAGGACTAAGCGATTATGAGTACTTC. Encoded protein: CASSPGLSDYEYF.

V usage is TRBV6-2 or TRBV6-3 and J usage is TRBJ2-3; 8 nucleotides agree with TRBD2. V was clipped by 2 bases and J by 5 bases; unmatched bases: 3. The CDR3 loop spans 14 amino acids. From germline, CDR1 is MNHEY and CDR2 SVGEGT. The CDR3: CASSYERGRDTQYF. The CDR3 DNA sequence: TGTGCCAGCAGTTACGAGCGGGGGAGAGATACGCAGTATTTT.

This clonotype has just a few counts. V usage is TRBV5-1 and J usage is TRBJ2-2, with D tentatively TRBD1 or TRBD2 (5 bases each). The CDR3 contains 14 residues. Germline CDR1 reads SGHRS; CDR2 reads YFSETQ. V was trimmed by 0 bases and J by 6 bases, leaving 9 bases between them. The CDR3 sequence: CASSLEQGAGELFF. CDR3 nucleotides: TGCGCCAGCAGCTTGGAGCAGGGAGCCGGGGAGCTGTTTTTT.

This clonotype was observed a handful of times. The gene calls are TRBV5-4 and TRBJ2-5; D gene ambiguous. The CDR3 is 12 residues long. V was cut by 4 bases and J by 0 bases, with 4 bases left in between. Germline loops: CDR1 SGHNT, CDR2 YYREEE (reference sequence). CDR3 DNA sequence: TGTGCCAGCAGCCCTTACCAAGAGACCCAGTACTTC. This gives the protein CASSPYQETQYF.

The chain has TRBV7-6 and TRBJ1-1; no definite D call. Trimming pared 5 bases from V and 0 bases from J, leaving 10 bases between. Looked up from germline, CDR1 is SGHVS and CDR2 is FNYEAQ. The CDR3 extends over 14 amino acids. As DNA, the CDR3 is TGTGCCAGCAGCGACGGATTCATGAACACTGAAGCTTTCTTT. As protein: CASSDGFMNTEAFF.

The sample holds many counts of this clonotype. J is TRBJ2-3 and V is TRBV4-2, with TRBD2 matching 15 bases. Trimming cost V 4 bases and J 2 bases; bases outside gene matches: 1. Germline V gives CDR1 LGHNA, CDR2 YNFKEQ. CDR3 length: 16 residues. The CDR3 region is CASSRTSGGATDTQYF. The CDR3 coding sequence is TGTGCCAGCAGCCGGACTAGCGGGGGGGCCACAGATACGCAGTATTTT.

This clonotype was found a few times. This rearrangement joins TRBV6-5 to TRBJ1-2; tentative D call: TRBD1 (6 bases). The germline CDR1 and CDR2 sequences are MNHEY and SVGAGI. V lost 3 bases and J lost 8, with 10 bases in between. The CDR3 contains 12 residues. Here the CDR3 reads CASSYQGQGYTF. The CDR3 region has the DNA TGTGCCAGCAGTTATCAGGGGCAAGGCTACACCTTC.

The rearrangement uses TRBV27 and TRBJ1-5; D not resolved. CDR1 MNHEY and CDR2 SMNVEV come from the germline V gene (reference sequence). The V end lost 7 bases, the J end lost 4 bases, and 17 bases lay between the germline ends. The CDR3 has 15 amino acids. CDR3 region: CASKTGYGENQPQHF. CDR3 bases: TGTGCCAGCAAAACGGGGTATGGGGAGAATCAGCCCCAGCATTTT.

This clonotype was found a few times. The V call is TRBV4-1, the J call TRBJ1-2, with 7 bases fitting TRBD1. The CDR3 is made up of 15 amino acids. With 3 bases clipped from V and 1 base from J, the junction kept 5 bases outside the gene matches. Germline V gene sequence: CDR1 MGHRA, CDR2 YSYEKL. For the CDR3, the DNA is TGCGCCAGCAGCCAGGAGGACAGGAGTAACTATGGCTACACCTTC. The encoded protein is CASSQEDRSNYGYTF.